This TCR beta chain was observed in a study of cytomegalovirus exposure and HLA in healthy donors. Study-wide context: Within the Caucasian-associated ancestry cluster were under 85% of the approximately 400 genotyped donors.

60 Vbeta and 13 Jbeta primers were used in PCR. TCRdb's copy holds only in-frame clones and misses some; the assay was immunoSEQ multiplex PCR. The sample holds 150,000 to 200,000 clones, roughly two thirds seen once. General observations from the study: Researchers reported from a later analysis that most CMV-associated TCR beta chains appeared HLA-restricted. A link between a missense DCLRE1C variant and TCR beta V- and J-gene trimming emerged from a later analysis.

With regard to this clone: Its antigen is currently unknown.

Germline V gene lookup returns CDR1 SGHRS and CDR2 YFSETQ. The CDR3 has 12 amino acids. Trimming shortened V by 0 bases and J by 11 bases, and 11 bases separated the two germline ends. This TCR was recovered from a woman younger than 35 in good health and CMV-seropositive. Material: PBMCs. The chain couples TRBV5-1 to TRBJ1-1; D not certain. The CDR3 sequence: CASSLDGRVAFF. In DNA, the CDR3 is TGCGCCAGCAGCTTGGACGGGCGGGTGGCTTTCTTT.